This T cell receptor beta chain comes out of a study of tumor and adjacent non-tumor tissue in lung cancer. Study as a whole: Histology: 12 adenocarcinoma, a couple of squamous cell carcinoma, 1 small cell lung cancer. Notes on the study in general: Tumor tissue had significantly higher TCR diversity than normal lung. Tumor TCR diversity, when higher, was linked to shorter survival.

This clonotype appeared many times. The antigen remains undetermined. RNA was extracted from bulk tissue without any cell sorting. This non-tumor lung sample came from over 3 cm beyond the tumor edge. Chemotherapy-naive patients with new lung cancer underwent thoracic surgery in China, August–late 2014. The ends lost 7 bases at V and 2 bases at J; junction bases unmatched: 4. The CDR3 covers 12 residues. Germline CDR1 and CDR2: DFQATT and SNEGSKA (reference sequence). The library came from three nested PCR rounds adapted from ARM-PCR protocols. TCRdb fed the multiplex PCR reads into MiXCR, producing one record per CDR3 protein. The data show almost 75,000 distinct CDR3 sequences, nearly 70% seen once.

The chain recombines TRBV20-1 with TRBJ2-7; 8 nucleotides agree with TRBD2. Sequenced input: distant non-tumor lung tissue. This clonotype was obtained from a woman in her fifties or sixties with non-small cell lung cancer. CDR3 protein: CSGAGGPYEQYF. The DNA for the CDR3 is TGCAGTGGGGCGGGAGGACCCTACGAGCAGTACTTC.